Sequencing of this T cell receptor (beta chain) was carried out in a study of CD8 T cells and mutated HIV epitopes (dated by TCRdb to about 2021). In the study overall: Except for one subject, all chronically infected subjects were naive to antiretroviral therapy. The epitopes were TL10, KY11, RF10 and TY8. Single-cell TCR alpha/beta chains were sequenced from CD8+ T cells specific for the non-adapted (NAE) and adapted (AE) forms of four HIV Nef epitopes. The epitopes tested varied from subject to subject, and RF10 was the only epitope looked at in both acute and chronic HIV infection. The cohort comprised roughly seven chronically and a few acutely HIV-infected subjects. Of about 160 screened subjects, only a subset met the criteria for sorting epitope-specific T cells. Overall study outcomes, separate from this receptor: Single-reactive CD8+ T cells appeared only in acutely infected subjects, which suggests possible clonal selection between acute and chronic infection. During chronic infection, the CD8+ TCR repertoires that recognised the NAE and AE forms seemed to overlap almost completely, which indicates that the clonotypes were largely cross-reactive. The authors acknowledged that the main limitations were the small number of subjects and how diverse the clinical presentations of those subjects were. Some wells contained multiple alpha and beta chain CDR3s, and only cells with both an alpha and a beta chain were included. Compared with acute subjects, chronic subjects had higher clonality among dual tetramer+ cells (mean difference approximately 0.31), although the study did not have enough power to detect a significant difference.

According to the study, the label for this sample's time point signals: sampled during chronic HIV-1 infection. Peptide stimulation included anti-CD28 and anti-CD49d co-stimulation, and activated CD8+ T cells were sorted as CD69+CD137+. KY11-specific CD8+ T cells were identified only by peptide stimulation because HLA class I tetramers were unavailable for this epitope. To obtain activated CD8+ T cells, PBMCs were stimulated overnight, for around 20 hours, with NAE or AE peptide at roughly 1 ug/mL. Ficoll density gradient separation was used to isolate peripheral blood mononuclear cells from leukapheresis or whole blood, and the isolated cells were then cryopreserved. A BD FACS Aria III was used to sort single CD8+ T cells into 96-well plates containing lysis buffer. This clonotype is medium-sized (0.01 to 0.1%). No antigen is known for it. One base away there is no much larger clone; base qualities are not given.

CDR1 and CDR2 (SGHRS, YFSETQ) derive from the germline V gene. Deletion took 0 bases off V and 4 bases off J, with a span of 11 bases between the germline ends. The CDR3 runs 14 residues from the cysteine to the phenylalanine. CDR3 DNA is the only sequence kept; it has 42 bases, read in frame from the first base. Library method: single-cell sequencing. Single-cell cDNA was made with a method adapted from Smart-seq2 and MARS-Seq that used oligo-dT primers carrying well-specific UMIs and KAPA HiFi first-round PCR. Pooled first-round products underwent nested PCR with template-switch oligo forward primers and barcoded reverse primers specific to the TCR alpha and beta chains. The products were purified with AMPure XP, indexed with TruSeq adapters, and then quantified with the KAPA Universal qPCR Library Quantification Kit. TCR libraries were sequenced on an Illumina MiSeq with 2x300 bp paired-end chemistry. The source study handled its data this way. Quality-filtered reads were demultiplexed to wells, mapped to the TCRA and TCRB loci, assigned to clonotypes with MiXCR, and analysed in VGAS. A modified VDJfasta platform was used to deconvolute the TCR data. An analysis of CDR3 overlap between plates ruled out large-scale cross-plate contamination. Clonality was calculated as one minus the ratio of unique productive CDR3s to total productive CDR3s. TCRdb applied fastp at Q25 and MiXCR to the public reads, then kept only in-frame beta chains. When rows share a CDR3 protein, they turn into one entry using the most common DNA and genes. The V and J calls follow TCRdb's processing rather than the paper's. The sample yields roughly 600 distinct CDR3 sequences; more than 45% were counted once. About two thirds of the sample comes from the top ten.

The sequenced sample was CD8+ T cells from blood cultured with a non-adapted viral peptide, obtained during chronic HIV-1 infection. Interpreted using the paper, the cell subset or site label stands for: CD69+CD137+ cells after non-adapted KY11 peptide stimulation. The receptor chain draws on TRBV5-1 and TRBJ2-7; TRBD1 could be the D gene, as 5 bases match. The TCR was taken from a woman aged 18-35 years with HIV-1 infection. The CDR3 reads CASSLEGNDYEQYF. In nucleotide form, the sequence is TGCGCCAGCAGCTTGGAGGGGAATGATTACGAGCAGTACTTC.